The 32 T cell receptor beta chains presented below share a single source sample, sequenced in a study of CXCR3-negative and CXCR3-positive naive CD8 T cells. 5' RACE with UMI labels generated the TRB cDNA libraries. One entry per CDR3 protein, without DNA, is what TCRdb gives after re-calling the 5' RACE reads. The sample has about 120,000 distinct CDR3 sequences. These TCRs' antigens remain unknown. Study-level points and caveats: Against CXCR3-negative naive cells, CXCR3-positive naive cells showed more hydrophobic TRB CDR3s.

The sequenced material came from naive CXCR3+ CD8+ T cells from blood. Indicated subset: CD45RO-CCR7+CD27+CD95- naive CD8+ T cells expressing CXCR3 (TNR3+). The receptors here all came from a human donor in good health. Some clones in this sample may be carry-over from other donors' samples.

This chain joins TRBV7-9 and TRBJ1-3. This CDR3 has 16 amino acids. Germline lookup yields CDR1 SEHNR and CDR2 FQNEAQ (reference sequence). The CDR3 sequence: CASSFGPMGSGNTIYF.

This chain joins TRBV30 and TRBJ1-2; TCRdb proposes TRBD1, but this gene call is untestable without DNA. This CDR3 is 14 amino acids long. Germline V CDR1 and CDR2: GTSNPN, SVGIG (reference sequence). The CDR3 is CACSSDGTGDGYTF.

The chain joins TRBV5-1 to TRBJ2-2. This CDR3 is built from 12 residues. Germline V lookup: CDR1 SGHRS, CDR2 YFSETQ. The chain's CDR3 is CASNVGAGELFF.

The chain is built from TRBV20-1 and TRBJ1-5; the D call from TCRdb, TRBD1, cannot be confirmed without DNA. Germline values: CDR1 DFQATT, CDR2 SNEGSKA (reference sequence). This CDR3 is built from 12 residues. CDR3 sequence reads: CSAQGNDQPQHF.

The CDR3 loop reads CSVAGPGANVLTF. V and J are TRBV29-1 and TRBJ2-6; TCRdb reports TRBD1, a call that lacks DNA to check it against. The germline CDR1 and CDR2 sequences are SQVTM and ANQGSEA. This CDR3 spans 13 amino acids.

The V and J genes are TRBV29-1 and TRBJ2-7; the TCRdb call, TRBD1, lacks DNA for checking. The length of the CDR3 is 13 residues. The germline CDR1 and CDR2 sequences are SQVTM and ANQGSEA. CDR3: CSVDQDNSYEQYF.

The chain uses TRBV29-1 and TRBJ2-1; TCRdb returns TRBD2, unconfirmable since there is no DNA. Germline values: CDR1 SQVTM, CDR2 ANQGSEA. The CDR3 runs to 14 residues. The CDR3 sequence is CSVETTSGAVEQFF.

The CDR3 loop reads CASSFSGRGRAYEQYF. The chain recombines TRBV5-1 with TRBJ2-7; TCRdb selects TRBD1, and the lack of DNA leaves this call unchecked. This CDR3 is built from 16 residues. Germline V gene data show CDR1 as SGHRS and CDR2 as YFSETQ.

This chain uses TRBV13 with TRBJ2-7; TCRdb's D call, TRBD2, is unchecked because there is no DNA. Per the germline V gene, CDR1 is PRHDT and CDR2 is FYEKMQ (reference sequence). This CDR3 has 13 amino acids. This chain's CDR3 is CASSPGRGDEQYF.

The chain links TRBV28 to TRBJ2-7; TCRdb selects TRBD1, and the lack of DNA leaves this call unchecked. Germline assignment: CDR1 MDHEN and CDR2 SYDVKM. CDR3 length: 15 residues. The CDR3: CASSEDRGTTYEQYF.

The CDR3 region is CASSPGQGLGTGELFF. This chain links TRBV6-5 with TRBJ2-2; TCRdb proposes TRBD1, but this gene call is untestable without DNA. CDR3 length: 16 amino acids. The germline V gene has CDR1 MNHEY and CDR2 SVGAGI.

The chain combines TRBV9 with TRBJ2-1; TCRdb's assignment of TRBD2 cannot be checked, as there is no DNA. In germline, CDR1 is SGDLS, CDR2 YYNGEE. This CDR3 has 16 amino acids. The CDR3 region is CASSPLEGETYNEQFF.

The chain combines TRBV29-1 with TRBJ2-1. Germline V lookup: CDR1 SQVTM, CDR2 ANQGSEA. The CDR3 length is 13 residues. Here the CDR3 reads CSADSDSYNEQFF.

This chain links TRBV3-1 with TRBJ2-7. The CDR3 runs 13 residues. The germline gives CDR1 LGHDT, CDR2 YNNKEL (reference sequence). The CDR3 sequence: CASSIASNYEQYF.

The chain carries TRBV2 and TRBJ2-5; TCRdb's D call of TRBD1 is untestable without DNA. CDR3 length equals 13 residues. Germline V lookup: CDR1 SNHLY, CDR2 FYNNEI. CDR3 amino acids: CASRTGYQETQYF.

The rearrangement uses TRBV9 and TRBJ2-7; absent DNA, TCRdb's TRBD1 call cannot be checked. The CDR3 is 14 amino acids. CDR1 and CDR2 (germline): SGDLS, YYNGEE. The CDR3 here is CASSVGGETYEQYF.

The chain has TRBV11-2 and TRBJ2-7; the D call of TRBD2 rests on TCRdb alone, since no DNA is present to check it. The CDR3 spans 15 residues. In germline, CDR1 is SGHAT, CDR2 FQNNGV. This chain's CDR3 is CASTPGLAGTYEQYF.

The chain uses TRBV7-9 and TRBJ2-2; TCRdb designates TRBD1, a call that cannot be tested without DNA. CDR1 SEHNR and CDR2 FQNEAQ come from the germline V gene (reference sequence). CDR3 size: 14 residues. The CDR3 loop reads CASNRAGDTGELFF.

This sequence joins TRBV28 and TRBJ2-7; there is no DNA to check the TCRdb D call of TRBD2. Germline loops: CDR1 MDHEN, CDR2 SYDVKM. The CDR3 is made up of 16 amino acids. CDR3 sequence: CASSLGRAGEDYEQYF.

The V call is TRBV20-1, the J call TRBJ2-7; the D call of TRBD2 rests on TCRdb alone, since no DNA is present to check it. The length of the CDR3 is 13 residues. In germline, CDR1 is DFQATT, CDR2 SNEGSKA (reference sequence). The CDR3 loop is CSARARLGPEQYF.

V usage is TRBV23-1 and J usage is TRBJ2-6; the D gene TCRdb calls, TRBD1, cannot be checked with no DNA. TRBV23-1 is an ORF, and what it does is uncertain. CDR3 size: 17 residues. CDR3 protein: CASFSGTGRSGANVLTF.

Here the CDR3 reads CASSLGGANTEAFF. This chain links TRBV5-1 with TRBJ1-1; TCRdb's D call, TRBD1, is unchecked because there is no DNA. The CDR3 runs to 14 residues. Germline CDR1 SGHRS, CDR2 YFSETQ.

This rearrangement joins TRBV29-1 to TRBJ2-1; the D call of TRBD1 rests on TCRdb alone, since no DNA is present to check it. CDR1 and CDR2 (germline): SQVTM, ANQGSEA. The CDR3 runs to 14 residues. Here the CDR3 reads CSVAQGSPYNEQFF.

The V call is TRBV7-6, the J call TRBJ2-7; with no DNA, the TCRdb D assignment of TRBD1 cannot be verified. This CDR3 comprises 18 residues. Looked up from germline, CDR1 is SGHVS and CDR2 is FNYEAQ. The CDR3 is CASSLNPDGIDRGYEQYF.

The V and J genes are TRBV7-6 and TRBJ2-1; the D gene TCRdb calls, TRBD1, cannot be checked with no DNA. The CDR3 covers 14 residues. Germline V gene data show CDR1 as SGHVS and CDR2 as FNYEAQ. CDR3 in amino acids: CASSFDGIYNEQFF.

This rearrangement joins TRBV6-5 to TRBJ2-3; the D call of TRBD1 rests on TCRdb alone, since no DNA is present to check it. Germline V gene lookup returns CDR1 MNHEY and CDR2 SVGAGI. The CDR3 covers 14 residues. Here the CDR3 reads CASNSGGPTDTQYF.

The chain is built from TRBV4-3 and TRBJ2-7; the D gene TCRdb calls, TRBD1, cannot be checked with no DNA. CDR3 length: 14 amino acids. The germline V gene has CDR1 LGHNA and CDR2 YSLEER. The CDR3 loop reads CASSHGTGGGQQYF.

The rearrangement links TRBV15 to TRBJ2-1. The CDR3 is 12 residues long. The germline V gene encodes CDR1 LNHNV and CDR2 YYDKDF (reference sequence). The CDR3 loop is CATSRDRGEQFF.

The chain is built from TRBV5-5 and TRBJ1-2; TCRdb reports TRBD1, a call that lacks DNA to check it against. There are 15 residues in the CDR3. CDR1 is SGHKS and CDR2 is YYEKEE in the germline V gene (reference sequence). The CDR3: CASSLYRTTNYGYTF. The whole variable domain, filled in from reference TRBV5-5 and TRBJ1-2, reads DAGVTQSPTHLIKTRGQQVTLRCSPISGHKSVSWYQQVLGQGPQFIFQYYEKEERGRGNFPDRFSARQFPNYSSELNVNALLLGDSALYLCASSLYRTTNYGYTFGSGTRLTVV.

The V gene is TRBV4-3, the J gene TRBJ2-7. Germline V gene sequence: CDR1 LGHNA, CDR2 YSLEER. The CDR3 length is 14 residues. The CDR3 reads CASSQEVGNYEQYF.

The chain is built from TRBV7-3 and TRBJ2-1; there is no DNA to check the TCRdb D call of TRBD2. CDR3 size: 16 residues. Germline CDR1 SGHTA, CDR2 FQGTGA. CDR3 sequence reads: CASSLNSGGSYNEQFF.

The rearrangement joins TRBV12-5 to TRBJ2-2. This CDR3 contains 12 residues. Germline CDR1 and CDR2: LGHNT and FRNRAP. The CDR3 protein is CASGSPTGELFF.